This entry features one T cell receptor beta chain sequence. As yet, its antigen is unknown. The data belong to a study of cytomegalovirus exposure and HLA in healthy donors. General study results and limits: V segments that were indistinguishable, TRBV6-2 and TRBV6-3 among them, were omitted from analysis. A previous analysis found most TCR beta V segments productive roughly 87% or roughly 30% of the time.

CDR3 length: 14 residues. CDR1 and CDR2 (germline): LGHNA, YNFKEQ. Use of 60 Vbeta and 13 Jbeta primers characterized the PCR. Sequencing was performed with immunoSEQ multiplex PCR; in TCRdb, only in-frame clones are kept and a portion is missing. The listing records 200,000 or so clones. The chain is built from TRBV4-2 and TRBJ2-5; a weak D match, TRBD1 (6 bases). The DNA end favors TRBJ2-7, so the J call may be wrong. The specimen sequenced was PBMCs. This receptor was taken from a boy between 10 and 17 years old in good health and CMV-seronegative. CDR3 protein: CASSQMDSHYEQYF. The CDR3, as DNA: TGTGCCAGCAGCCAAATGGACAGCCACTACGAGCAGTACTTC.